This TCR beta chain was captured by sequencing in a study of control samples from healthy donors and cancer patients (TCRdb year 2020). Library preparation used the immunoSEQ multiplex PCR assay. TCRdb's version of the immuneACCESS table is confined to in-frame rearrangements and falls short of the full clone set. An unresolved V gene accounts for under half of the shortfall where checked; the remainder is of unknown origin. This sample comprises 98,000 or so clones, 82% of them detected only once. The ten top clones hold 2% to 2.5% of the sample. At the junction V is shortened by 2 bases and J by 6 bases, with 20 bases in between. CDR1 and CDR2, looked up from the germline V gene, are MDHEN and SYDVKM. The CDR3 covers 17 residues, taking in both the cysteine and the phenylalanine. The DNA shown is the 51-base CDR3, in frame from base 1. As for this clone: Its antigen is not yet known. No per-base quality is available; no much larger clone lies one base away.

Sample: blood. The chain joins TRBV28 to TRBJ1-5; TRBD1 is a possible D gene, resting on 6 matching bases. The receptor comes from a man in his 60s in good health. The CDR3 region has the sequence CASSLGGGKKSRQPQHF. The sequenced DNA is TGTGCCAGCAGTTTAGGGGGCGGGAAGAAGAGCCGTCAGCCCCAGCATTTT.